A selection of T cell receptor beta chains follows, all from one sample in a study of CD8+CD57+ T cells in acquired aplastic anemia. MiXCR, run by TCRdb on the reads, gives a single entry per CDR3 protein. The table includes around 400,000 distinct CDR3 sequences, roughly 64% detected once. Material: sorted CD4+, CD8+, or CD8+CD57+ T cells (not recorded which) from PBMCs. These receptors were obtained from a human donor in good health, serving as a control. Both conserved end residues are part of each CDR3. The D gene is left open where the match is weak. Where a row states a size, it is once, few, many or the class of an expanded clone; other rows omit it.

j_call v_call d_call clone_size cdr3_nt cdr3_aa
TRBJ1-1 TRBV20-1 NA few TGCAGCGTCACGCGGAACCTAAACGCTGAAGCTTTCTTT CSVTRNLNAEAFF
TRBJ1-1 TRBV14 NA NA TGTGCCAGCAGCCTTGGCGTCAGCACTGAAGCTTTCTTT CASSLGVSTEAFF
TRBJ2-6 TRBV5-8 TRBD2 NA TGTGCCAGCATCCCCGGGGGGGGGAGGTCGTCTTTC CASIPGGGRSSF
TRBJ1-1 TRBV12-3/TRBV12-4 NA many TGTGCCAGCAGTCTCGTTCGGGACTCTGAAGCTTTCTTT CASSLVRDSEAFF
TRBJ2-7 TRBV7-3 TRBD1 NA TGTGCCAGCAGCTTAAATCTCCGGGACAGGGGGCAAGGTTACTTC CASSLNLRDRGQGYF
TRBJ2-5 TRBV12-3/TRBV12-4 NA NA TGTGCCAGCAGCTGGATACCCCCAGAGACCCAGTACTTC CASSWIPPETQYF
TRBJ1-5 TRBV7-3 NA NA TGTGCCAGCAGCTTCGGGGGCACGAACACTGAAGCTCTCCCCCAGCATTTT CASSFGGTNTEALPQHF
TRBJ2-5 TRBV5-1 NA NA TGTGCCAGCAGCTTACGGGAGAGGGGAAAGACCCAGTACTTC CASSLRERGKTQYF
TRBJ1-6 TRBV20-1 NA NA TGCAGTGCTAGCATGTCCACTATGGGGGCCCTCCACTTT CSASMSTMGALHF
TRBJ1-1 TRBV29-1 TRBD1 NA TGCAGCGTTGGTTCTTGGGACAGGGCGAACACTGAAGCTTTCTTT CSVGSWDRANTEAFF
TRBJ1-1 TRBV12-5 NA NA TGTGCTAGTGGTTTGGTTGGGCGGAGAAACACTGAAGCTTTCTTT CASGLVGRRNTEAFF
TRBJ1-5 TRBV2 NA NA TGTGCCACCAGCTCGAGCAGTAGCAATGAAAAACTGCATTTT CATSSSSSNEKLHF
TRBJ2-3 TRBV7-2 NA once TGTGCCAGCAGCTTAGTGAAGGGGCCAGGAAACACGTTATTT CASSLVKGPGNTLF
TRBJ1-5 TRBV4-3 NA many TGCGCCAGCAGCCAAGCATTTCGGTCGGTGCTCAGCCATCAGCCCCAGCATTTT CASSQAFRSVLSHQPQHF
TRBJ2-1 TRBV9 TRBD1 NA TGTGCCAGCAGCTATAGGAGACAGGGAGAGACTGAGGAGTTCTTC CASSYRRQGETEEFF
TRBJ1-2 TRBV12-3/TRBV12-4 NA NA TGTGCCAGCAGCCGAGATCGGCGCAGCTATGGCTACACCTTC CASSRDRRSYGYTF
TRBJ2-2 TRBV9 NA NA TGTGCCAGCAGCGACGTCCCCGGGGGCCGGGGCGAGCTTTTT CASSDVPGGRGELF
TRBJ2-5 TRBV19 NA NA TGTGCCAGTGCGAGGGGGGGGTACCAAGAGACCCAGTACTTC CASARGGYQETQYF
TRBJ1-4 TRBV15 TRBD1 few TGTGCCACCAGCAGACCCCAGGGGGCGGGAGAAAAACTGTTTTTT CATSRPQGAGEKLFF
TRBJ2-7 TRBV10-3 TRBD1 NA TGTGCCATCAGTGATTCCGACAGGGGTTACGTGGAGTACTTC CAISDSDRGYVEYF
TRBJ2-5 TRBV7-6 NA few TGTGCCAGCAGCTCATACCGGGACACAGAAGGGACCCAGTACTTC CASSSYRDTEGTQYF
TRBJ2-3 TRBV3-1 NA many TGTGCCAGCAGCCAAGAGCAGGGGATCGATACGCAGTATTTT CASSQEQGIDTQYF
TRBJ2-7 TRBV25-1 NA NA TGTGCCGGCAGTGCGCCGGGTGAAGATTACGATACGCAGTACTTC CAGSAPGEDYDTQYF
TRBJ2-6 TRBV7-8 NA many TGTGCCAGCAGCCTGGACGGGGCCAATGGGGCCAACGTCCTGACTTTC CASSLDGANGANVLTF
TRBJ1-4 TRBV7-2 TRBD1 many TGTGCCAGCAGCCCTGCAGGGGGGTTCAATGAAAAACTGTTTTTT CASSPAGGFNEKLFF
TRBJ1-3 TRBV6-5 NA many TGTGCCAGCAGTCAACCGAGCGGAAACACCATATATTTT CASSQPSGNTIYF
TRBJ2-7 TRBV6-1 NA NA TGTGCCAGCAGTTACGGTACAGGGCAGGCCTTTCGGCAGTACTTC CASSYGTGQAFRQYF
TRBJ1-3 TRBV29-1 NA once TGCAGCGTTCTTACCTCTGGAAACACCATATATTTT CSVLTSGNTIYF
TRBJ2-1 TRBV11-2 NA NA TGTGCCAGCAGCCCCCGGACCGGGACCAATGAGCAGTTCTTC CASSPRTGTNEQFF
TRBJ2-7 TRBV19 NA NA TGTGCCAGTAGCTTGGATCAGCGACCCCAGCACCAGCAGTACTTC CASSLDQRPQHQQYF
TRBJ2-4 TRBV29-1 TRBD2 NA TGCAGCGTCGCCGGGACTAGCGGGCGTGATACGTACTTC CSVAGTSGRDTYF
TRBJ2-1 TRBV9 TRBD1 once TGTGCCAGCAGCGCACGGCACAGGGGAAATGAGCAGTTCTTC CASSARHRGNEQFF
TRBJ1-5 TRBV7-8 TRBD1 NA TGTGCCAGCAGCCCGGGACAGCAACATCAGCCCCAGCATTTT CASSPGQQHQPQHF
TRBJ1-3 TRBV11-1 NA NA TGTGCCAGCAGCCTCACGGCGATGTGCTCTGGAAACACCATATATTTT CASSLTAMCSGNTIYF
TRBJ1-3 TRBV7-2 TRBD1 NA TGTGCCAGCAGCAAGTCAGGGGGCTCGGGGGCCAACGTCTATTTT CASSKSGGSGANVYF
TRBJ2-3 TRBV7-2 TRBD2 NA TGTGCCAGCAGATCGAGCGGGGAGCAGTTCTCCGAGCAATTT CASRSSGEQFSEQF
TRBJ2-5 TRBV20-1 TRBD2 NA TGCAGTGCTTCTAGCGGGGCCAACCAAGAGTCCCAGTACTTC CSASSGANQESQYF
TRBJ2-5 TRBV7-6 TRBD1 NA TGTGCCAGCAGCTTAGCAGGGGGCCGTGAAGCTACGCAGTTC CASSLAGGREATQF
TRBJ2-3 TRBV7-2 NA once TGTGCCAGCAGCTTAGCGCGGGGCGGGCTCTCCACAGATACGCAGTACTTT CASSLARGGLSTDTQYF